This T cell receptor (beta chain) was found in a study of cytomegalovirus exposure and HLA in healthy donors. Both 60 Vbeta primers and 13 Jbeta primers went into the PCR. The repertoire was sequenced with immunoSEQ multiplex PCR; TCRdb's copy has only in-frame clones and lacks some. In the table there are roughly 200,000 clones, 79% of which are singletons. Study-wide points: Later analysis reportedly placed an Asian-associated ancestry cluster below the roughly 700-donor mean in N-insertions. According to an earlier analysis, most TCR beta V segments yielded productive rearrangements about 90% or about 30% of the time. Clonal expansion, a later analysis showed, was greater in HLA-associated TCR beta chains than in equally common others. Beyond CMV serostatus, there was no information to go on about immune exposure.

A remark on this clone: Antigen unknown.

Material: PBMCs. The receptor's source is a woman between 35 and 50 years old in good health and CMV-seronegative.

The CDR3 nucleotides are TGTGCCTGGAGGGGGGAGGGACTGCAAGAGACCCAGTACTTC. It codes for CAWRGEGLQETQYF. This sequence joins TRBV30 and TRBJ2-5; 7 nucleotides match TRBD2. The length of the CDR3 is 14 residues. The V gene end was trimmed by 3 bases and the J gene end by 2 bases; junction bases not matched to a gene: 6. Germline V gene lookup returns CDR1 GTSNPN and CDR2 SVGIG (reference sequence).